These 16 T cell receptor beta chains came from one sample sequenced in a study of cytotoxic CD8 clonotypes in ibrutinib-treated CLL. Sequencing used immunoSEQ multiplex PCR; TCRdb keeps in-frame clones, though not all of them. The sample yields tens of thousands of clones, 83% seen once. This sample comprised PBMCs, obtained after 24 months of ibrutinib treatment. The receptor source for this set is a human donor with chronic lymphocytic leukemia.

The chain uses TRBV9 and TRBJ2-5; 8 bases are a match to TRBD2. Trimming at V came to 2 bases and at J to 2 bases, leaving 8 bases not matched to a gene. The CDR3 covers 16 residues. Per the germline V gene, CDR1 is SGDLS and CDR2 is YYNGEE. The CDR3: CASSVGGLVGQETQYF. CDR3 bases: TGTGCCAGCAGCGTGGGGGGACTAGTCGGGCAAGAGACCCAGTACTTC.

The chain links TRBV7-3 to TRBJ2-3, with TRBD2 matching over 11 bases. The trim removed 3 bases at V and 9 bases at J, leaving 5 bases unmatched. This CDR3 is built from 14 residues. CDR1 and CDR2 (germline): SGHTA, FQGTGA. In DNA, the CDR3 is TGTGCCAGCAGCTTCAGGACTAGCGGGCAAACGCAGTATTTT. Encoded protein: CASSFRTSGQTQYF.

The V and J genes are TRBV21-1 and TRBJ2-3; TRBD2 is the table's D call and was not checked against the DNA. TRBV21-1 is marked as a pseudogene. This CDR3 is built from 15 residues. The CDR3 DNA sequence: TGTGCCAGCAGCAATTCTGGGACTAGCACAGATACGCAGTATTTT. Translation: CASSNSGTSTDTQYF.

Only a few counts were recorded for this clone. The rearrangement links TRBV19 to TRBJ2-7; TRBD2 matches 10 bases. Germline-derived CDR1 and CDR2 are LNHDA and SQIVND (reference sequence). V shed 7 bases and J 3 bases; nucleotides not matched to a gene: 9. This CDR3 contains 15 residues. The CDR3 nucleotides are TGTGCCAGTAACCAGGGGCCTAGCGGGAGCTACGAGCAGTACTTC. Translation: CASNQGPSGSYEQYF.

The rearrangement joins TRBV19 to TRBJ1-1; D ambiguous. Trimming stripped 5 bases from V and 0 bases from J, with 19 bases between. This CDR3 comprises 17 residues. CDR1 LNHDA and CDR2 SQIVND come from the germline V gene (reference sequence). CDR3 sequence: CASSPPPARAMNTEAFF. CDR3 nucleotide sequence: TGTGCCAGTAGTCCCCCCCCAGCGAGGGCGATGAACACTGAAGCTTTCTTT.

The chain combines TRBV27 with TRBJ2-5; 11 positions match TRBD2. V lost 3 bases, J lost 5 bases, and 8 bases stayed unmatched. Germline V gene lookup returns CDR1 MNHEY and CDR2 SMNVEV (reference sequence). This CDR3 spans 16 amino acids. The DNA of the CDR3 is TGTGCCAGCAGTTTGACTAGCGGGACCCCAGGGGAGACCCAGTACTTC. Its translation: CASSLTSGTPGETQYF.

The chain carries TRBV7-2 and TRBJ2-7; D may be TRBD1 (5 bases). Trimming took off 1 base at V and 2 bases at J, with 15 bases between the two ends. Germline V gene sequence: CDR1 SGHTA, CDR2 FQGNSA. The length of the CDR3 is 16 residues. CDR3 bases: TGTGCCAGCAGCTTAGACGGCTGGGCAGGGACCTACGAGCAGTACTTC. Translation: CASSLDGWAGTYEQYF.

The V and J genes are TRBV2 and TRBJ1-1; D not certain. The CDR3 has 15 residues. V lost 4 bases and J 2 bases, leaving 14 bases between the germline ends. Germline V gives CDR1 SNHLY, CDR2 FYNNEI. CDR3 DNA: TGTGCCAGCAGTGCCCAGACAACGGCAAACACTGAAGCTTTCTTT. Translating it yields CASSAQTTANTEAFF.

The chain uses TRBV10-3 and TRBJ2-7; TRBD2 is a possible D gene (5 bases). The CDR3 is 16 residues long. V was trimmed by 0 bases and J by 2 bases, leaving 14 bases between them. Germline CDR1 ENHRY, CDR2 SYGVKD. In nucleotides, the CDR3 is TGTGCCATCAGTGAGTCGGCCGCCGCCGGGGCCTACGAGCAGTACTTC. Protein product: CAISESAAAGAYEQYF.

The CDR3 reads CSATENTGELFF. CDR3 nucleotides: TGCAGCGCGACGGAGAACACCGGGGAGCTGTTTTTT. This rearrangement joins TRBV29-1 to TRBJ2-2; D gene uncertain. The CDR3 has 12 amino acids. V gave up 7 bases and J gave up 1 base, with 7 bases separating them. Germline V gene lookup returns CDR1 SQVTM and CDR2 ANQGSEA.

This chain links TRBV29-1 with TRBJ2-5; no firm D call. Deletions cut 3 bases from V and 4 bases from J, with 9 bases between. Germline values: CDR1 SQVTM, CDR2 ANQGSEA. The CDR3 is 12 amino acids. CDR3 sequence reads: CSVDLSVETQYF. The CDR3 nucleotides are TGCAGCGTTGACCTGTCGGTAGAGACCCAGTACTTC.

The rearrangement joins TRBV21-1 to TRBJ1-5. TRBV21-1 is a pseudogene locus. The CDR3 loop spans 15 amino acids. The CDR3 region has the DNA TGTGCCAGCAGCCGAACCCTTCTTTTGAGTCAGCCCCAGCATTTT. It yields the protein CASSRTLLLSQPQHF.

The chain recombines TRBV27 with TRBJ1-2; TRBD1 aligns across 11 bases. The V gene end was trimmed by 5 bases and the J gene end by 4 bases; junction bases not matched to a gene: 6. CDR1 and CDR2 (germline): MNHEY, SMNVEV (reference sequence). This CDR3 region has 15 residues. Here the CDR3 DNA reads TGTGCCAGCAGTGCATGGGACAGGGGGATCTATGGCTACACCTTC. Protein sequence: CASSAWDRGIYGYTF.

The V and J genes are TRBV9 and TRBJ2-1; D gene uncertain. Germline V gives CDR1 SGDLS, CDR2 YYNGEE. The CDR3 totals 14 residues. Trimming shortened V by 3 bases and J by 6 bases, and 13 bases separated the two germline ends. In nucleotides, the CDR3 is TGTGCCAGCAGCGAGAACCCGACGGCCAATGAGCAGTTCTTC. This sequence encodes CASSENPTANEQFF.

The chain has TRBV30 and TRBJ2-3; maybe TRBD2 (7 bases). The CDR3 length is 15 residues. Trimming removed 3 bases at V and 6 bases at J, with 19 bases between. The germline gives CDR1 GTSNPN, CDR2 SVGIG (reference sequence). The CDR3 region has the DNA TGTGCCTGGAGCTCCGGGGGGCTCGGTCAGGATACGCAGTATTTT. This sequence encodes CAWSSGGLGQDTQYF.

The chain combines TRBV6-5 with TRBJ1-5; no clear D. V lost 6 bases, J lost 3 bases, and 9 bases lay in between. CDR3 length: 13 residues. Germline CDR1 is MNHEY and CDR2 is SVGAGI. The CDR3 bases are TGTGCCAGCAGGGACGGAATCAATCAGCCCCAGCATTTT. Residues: CASRDGINQPQHF.